This is a list of T cell receptor beta chains from one sample in a study of T cells after yellow fever vaccination. TCRdb recomputed calls from the 5' RACE reads with MiXCR, one row per CDR3 protein. The sample records some 340,000 distinct CDR3 sequences, about 10% being singletons. Sequencing was performed on CD4+ T cells sorted from PBMCs, taken 45 days after the yellow fever booster vaccination. The origin of the receptors is a man between 18 and 29 years old who received the YFV17D yellow fever vaccine. Each CDR3 is given with its conserved first and last residue. The order of the fields is clone size, D gene, J gene, V gene, CDR3 protein, CDR3 DNA. D genes are given only for firm matches. Rows give clone size only sometimes, using once, few, many, or a class for an expanded clone.

-	-	TRBJ2-2	TRBV27	CASSPRAGSLTTGELFF	TGTGCCAGCAGCCCCAGGGCGGGGAGTTTAACCACCGGGGAGCTGTTTTTT
few	TRBD1	TRBJ1-4	TRBV25-1	CASSEWGTGGELREKLFF	TGTGCCAGCAGTGAATGGGGGACAGGGGGCGAGCTTCGTGAAAAACTGTTTTTT
few	-	TRBJ1-2	TRBV28	CASRANNDYGYTF	TGTGCCAGCAGGGCCAATAACGACTATGGCTACACCTTC
-	-	TRBJ1-1	TRBV5-4	CASSMVGTEAFF	TGTGCCAGCAGCATGGTGGGCACTGAAGCTTTCTTT
few	-	TRBJ2-1	TRBV6-2/TRBV6-3	CASSYFSTVDNEQFF	TGTGCCAGCAGTTATTTTAGTACCGTGGACAATGAGCAGTTCTTC
-	TRBD2	TRBJ2-5	TRBV7-3	CASRLAGLETQYF	TGTGCCAGCAGACTAGCGGGGTTGGAGACCCAGTACTTC
few	-	TRBJ1-4	TRBV20-1	CSAREPRGKEKLFF	TGCAGTGCTAGAGAGCCCCGGGGAAAAGAAAAACTGTTTTTT
-	-	TRBJ2-3	TRBV29-1	CSVGPTDTQYF	TGCAGCGTAGGACCCACAGATACGCAGTATTTT
few	-	TRBJ2-5	TRBV3-1	CASSGVRAGAQETQYF	TGTGCCAGCAGCGGGGTTAGGGCGGGGGCCCAAGAGACCCAGTACTTC
many	TRBD1	TRBJ1-4	TRBV20-1	CSAGDPGQGGIREKLFF	TGCAGTGCTGGGGATCCGGGACAGGGAGGAATAAGGGAAAAACTGTTTTTT
-	-	TRBJ2-5	TRBV3-1	CASSQSPIGETQYF	TGTGCCAGCAGCCAAAGTCCAATCGGTGAGACCCAGTACTTC
many	TRBD1	TRBJ2-6	TRBV19	CASRGTGLSGANVLTF	TGTGCCAGTAGGGGGACAGGCCTCTCTGGGGCCAACGTCCTGACTTTC
few	-	TRBJ2-5	TRBV6-2/TRBV6-3	CASSYALYQETQYF	TGTGCCAGCAGTTACGCACTCTACCAAGAGACCCAGTACTTC
-	TRBD1	TRBJ1-1	TRBV9	CASSGEANRGFFSEAFF	TGTGCCAGCAGCGGAGAGGCCAACAGGGGATTTTTCTCTGAAGCTTTCTTT
-	-	TRBJ2-5	TRBV20-1	CSVTRAAYQETQYF	TGCAGTGTAACAAGGGCCGCGTACCAAGAGACCCAGTACTTC
-	-	TRBJ2-3	TRBV5-4	CASSLALFPDTQYF	TGTGCCAGCAGCTTGGCATTGTTTCCGGATACGCAGTATTTT
-	-	TRBJ1-2	TRBV19	CASSPDSRTYGYTF	TGTGCCAGTAGTCCGGACAGTAGGACGTATGGCTACACCTTC
-	-	TRBJ2-1	TRBV11-2	CASSLRGIDYGEQFF	TGTGCCAGCAGCTTACGGGGGATAGATTACGGTGAGCAGTTCTTC
few	-	TRBJ2-3	TRBV5-1	CASLRDTHTDTQYF	TGCGCCAGCCTGAGGGACACACACACAGATACGCAGTATTTT
few	-	TRBJ1-1	TRBV24-1	CATSGLTDEAFF	TGTGCCACCAGTGGTCTGACAGACGAAGCTTTCTTT
-	-	TRBJ1-4	TRBV14	CASSQARGARVNEKLFF	TGTGCCAGCAGCCAAGCCAGGGGCGCAAGGGTGAATGAAAAACTGTTTTTT
-	-	TRBJ2-1	TRBV7-3	CASSLGGVRYNEQFF	TGTGCCAGCAGCTTAGGCGGGGTTCGGTACAATGAGCAGTTCTTC